This T cell receptor (beta chain) was captured by sequencing in a study of T cells in Graves' hyperthyroidism and ophthalmopathy. Overall study context: Peripheral blood was drawn at first diagnosis, prior to all treatment.

Germline CDR1 and CDR2: MDHEN and SYDVKM. V dropped 4 bases and J dropped 11 bases, with 23 bases sitting between them. This CDR3 has 15 residues. Over 18 months, lack of ophthalmopathy progression marked Graves' hyperthyroidism as stable. Those patients with uncontrolled infection, other autoimmune disease, pregnancy or lactation were excluded. The study's findings and limits: Ophthalmopathy, which appeared later, was predicted by the model a median roughly 6.5 months before onset.

The investigators amplified TCR beta CDR3 regions from RNA transcripts. RT-PCR in the first round (using the HTBI primer set) targeted the TCR CDR3. One entry per CDR3 protein results from TCRdb running MiXCR on the multiplex PCR reads. The sample holds fewer than 350,000 distinct CDR3 sequences, about an eighth seen once. Of note for this clonotype: Its antigen is not known.

The sample consisted of blood. The clonotype originates from a woman between 35 and 50 years old with Graves' hyperthyroidism. This chain links TRBV28 with TRBJ1-1; tentatively, D is TRBD1 (6 bases). The CDR3 here is CASSSPDRTGSKAFF. CDR3 nucleotides: TGTGCCAGCAGTTCCCCCGACAGGACTGGCAGTAAGGCTTTCTTT.